This T cell receptor beta chain was found in a study of CD8+CD57+ T cells in acquired aplastic anemia. Template material for TCR beta VDJ and CDR3 profiling consisted of genomic DNA. Each CDR3 protein gets one entry after TCRdb re-called the reads with MiXCR. The profile covers more than 150,000 distinct CDR3 sequences, with approximately 48% appearing a single time and over 10% taken by the ten largest. Patients included in sequencing had previously demonstrated CD8+CD57+ cell expansion by flow cytometry. Trimming stripped 2 bases from V and 2 bases from J, with 21 bases between. The germline V gene has CDR1 SGHAT and CDR2 FQDESV (reference sequence). CDR3 length: 18 amino acids.

The receptor comes from a human donor with aplastic anemia. The V and J genes are TRBV11-1 and TRBJ2-5; no definite D call. Sequencing was done on a sample of sorted CD4+, CD8+, or CD8+CD57+ T cells (not recorded which) from PBMCs. CDR3 sequence (DNA): TGTGCCAGCAGCTTACAGATCGCTGCGGCTTCGACTCAAGAGACCCAGTACTTC. It encodes CASSLQIAAASTQETQYF. Full variable domain (missing parts from reference TRBV11-1 and TRBJ2-5): EAEVAQSPRYKITEKSQAVAFWCDPISGHATLYWYRQILGQGPELLVQFQDESVVDDSQLPKDRFSAERLKGVDSTLKIQPAELGDSAMYLCASSLQIAAASTQETQYFGPGTRLLVL.